This T cell receptor (beta chain) appears in the sequencing data of a study of early stage breast cancer tumors. Whole-study findings and limits: Most shared enriched TCRB sequences were commonly generated ones. Unsorted bulk genomic DNA sequencing lacked pairing and functional marker data. In 14 of 16 patients, blood comparison separated tumor from normal breast.

By share of the sample, this clone is medium-sized. The antigen remains undetermined. Measured with immunoSEQ multiplex PCR; TCRdb has only the in-frame clones, and not every one. Among about 31,000 clones listed, approximately 70% were seen once. Specimen: blood. This receptor was identified in a middle-aged person with breast cancer.

CDR3 in amino acids: CASANRGEKTQYF. The CDR3 DNA follows: TGTGCTAGTGCCAACAGGGGAGAAAAGACCCAGTACTTC. This chain connects TRBV12-5 to TRBJ2-5; 7 nucleotides line up with TRBD1. The CDR3 is 13 amino acids. Per the germline V gene, CDR1 is LGHNT and CDR2 is FRNRAP. Losses at the gene ends were 7 bases for V and 6 bases for J; bases not matched to a gene: 8.